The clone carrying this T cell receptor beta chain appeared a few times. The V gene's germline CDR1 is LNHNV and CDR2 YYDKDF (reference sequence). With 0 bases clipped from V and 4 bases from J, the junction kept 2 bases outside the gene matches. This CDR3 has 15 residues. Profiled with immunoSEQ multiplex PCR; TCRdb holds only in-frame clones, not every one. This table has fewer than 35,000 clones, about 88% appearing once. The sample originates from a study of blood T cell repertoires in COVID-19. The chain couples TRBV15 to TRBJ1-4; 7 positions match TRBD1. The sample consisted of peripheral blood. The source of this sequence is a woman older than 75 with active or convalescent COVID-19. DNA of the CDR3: TGTGCCACCAGCAGAGAGGGACAGTATAATGAAAAACTGTTTTTT. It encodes CATSREGQYNEKLFF.